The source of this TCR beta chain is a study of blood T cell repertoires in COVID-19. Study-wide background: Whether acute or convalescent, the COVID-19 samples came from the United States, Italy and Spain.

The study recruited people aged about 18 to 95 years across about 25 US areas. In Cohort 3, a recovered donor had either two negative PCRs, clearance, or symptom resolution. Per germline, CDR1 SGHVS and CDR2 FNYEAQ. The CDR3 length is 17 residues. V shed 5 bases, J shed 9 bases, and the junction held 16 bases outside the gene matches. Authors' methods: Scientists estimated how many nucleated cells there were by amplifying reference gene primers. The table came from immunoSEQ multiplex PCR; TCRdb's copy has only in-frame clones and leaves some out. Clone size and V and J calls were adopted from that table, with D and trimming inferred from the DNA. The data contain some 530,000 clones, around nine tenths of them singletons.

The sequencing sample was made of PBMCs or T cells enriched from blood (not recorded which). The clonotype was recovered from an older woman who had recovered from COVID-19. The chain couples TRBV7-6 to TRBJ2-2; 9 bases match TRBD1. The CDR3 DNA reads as TGTGCCAGCAGCCCGTCCGCAGGGACAGGGAAGGTCCGGGAGCTGTTTTTT. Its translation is CASSPSAGTGKVRELFF.